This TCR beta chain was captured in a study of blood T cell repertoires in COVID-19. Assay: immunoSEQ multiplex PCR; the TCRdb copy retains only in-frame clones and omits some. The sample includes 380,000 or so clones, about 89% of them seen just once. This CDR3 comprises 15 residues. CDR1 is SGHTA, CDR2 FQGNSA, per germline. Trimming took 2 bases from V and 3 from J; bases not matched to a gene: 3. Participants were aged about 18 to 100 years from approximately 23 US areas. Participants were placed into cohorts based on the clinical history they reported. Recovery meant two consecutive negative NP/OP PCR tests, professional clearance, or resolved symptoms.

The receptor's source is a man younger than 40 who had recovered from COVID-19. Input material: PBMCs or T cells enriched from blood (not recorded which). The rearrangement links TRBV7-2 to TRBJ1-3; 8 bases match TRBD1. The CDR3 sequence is CASSLNRGSGNTIYF. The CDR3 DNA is TGTGCCAGCAGCTTAAACAGGGGGAGTGGAAACACCATATATTTT.